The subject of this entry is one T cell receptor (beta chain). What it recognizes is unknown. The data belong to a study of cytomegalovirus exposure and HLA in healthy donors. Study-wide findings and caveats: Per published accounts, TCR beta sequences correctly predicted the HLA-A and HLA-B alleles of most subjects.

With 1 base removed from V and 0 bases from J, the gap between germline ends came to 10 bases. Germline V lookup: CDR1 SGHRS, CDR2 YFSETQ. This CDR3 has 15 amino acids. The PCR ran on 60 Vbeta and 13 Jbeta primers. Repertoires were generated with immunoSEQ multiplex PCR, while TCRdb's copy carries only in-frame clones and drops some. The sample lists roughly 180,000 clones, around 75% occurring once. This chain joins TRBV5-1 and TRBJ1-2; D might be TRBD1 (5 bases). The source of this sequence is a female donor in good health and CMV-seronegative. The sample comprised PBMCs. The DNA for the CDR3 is TGCGCCAGCAGCTTGAGGGGTCCCGCTAACTATGGCTACACCTTC. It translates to CASSLRGPANYGYTF.